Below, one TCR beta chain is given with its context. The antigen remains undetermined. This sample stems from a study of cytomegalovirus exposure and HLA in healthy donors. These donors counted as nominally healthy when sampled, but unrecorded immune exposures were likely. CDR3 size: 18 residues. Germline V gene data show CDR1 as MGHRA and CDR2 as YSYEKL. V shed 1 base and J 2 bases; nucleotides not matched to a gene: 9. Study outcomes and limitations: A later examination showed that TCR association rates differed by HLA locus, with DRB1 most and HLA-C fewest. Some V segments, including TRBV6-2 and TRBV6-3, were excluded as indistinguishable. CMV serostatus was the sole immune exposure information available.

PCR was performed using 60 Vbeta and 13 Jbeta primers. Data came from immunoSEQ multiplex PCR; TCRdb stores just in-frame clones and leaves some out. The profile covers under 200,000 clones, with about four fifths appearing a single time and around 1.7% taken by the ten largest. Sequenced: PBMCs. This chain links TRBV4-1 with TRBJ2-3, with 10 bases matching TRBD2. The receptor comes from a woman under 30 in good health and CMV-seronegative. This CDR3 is CASSQVGSGRGFTDTQYF. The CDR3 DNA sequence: TGCGCCAGCAGCCAAGTGGGCAGCGGGAGGGGCTTCACAGATACGCAGTATTTT.